Presented here are 19 T cell receptor beta chains from one specimen sequenced in a study of human T cells and chemical hapten exposure listed by TCRdb under 2021. The time point label corresponds to: healthy volunteer bleed at 6 weeks. Unfractionated whole blood was collected in Tempus Blood RNA tubes, and total RNA was extracted from that blood. Receptor libraries were prepared by RACE. The instrument given in TCRdb is NextSeq 500. TCRdb handled the public reads itself, with Q25 trimming in fastp and clone calling in MiXCR, and kept productive beta chains. Records with the same CDR3 protein are collapsed into one entry carrying the most frequent genes and DNA. This sample lists about 37,000 distinct CDR3 sequences; around 5% were detected once. The top ten clonotypes cover around 13% of the sample. The sample taken for sequencing was whole blood. The receptors derive from a human donor in good health. Some clones in this sample may be carry-over from other donors' samples.

The table lists this clonotype with a few counts. The CDR3 loop is CASSPTGHNEKLFF. CDR3 DNA sequence: TGTGCCAGCAGCCCGACAGGACACAATGAAAAACTGTTTTTT. The rearrangement joins TRBV7-8 to TRBJ1-4; a possible D gene is TRBD1 (6 bases). CDR3 size: 14 residues. Trimming removed 5 bases at V and 5 bases at J, with 12 bases between. Germline CDR1 reads SGHVS; CDR2 reads FQNEAQ.

The chain is built from TRBV29-1 and TRBJ2-1; possibly TRBD1 for D (6 bases). The CDR3 runs 13 residues. The germline gives CDR1 SQVTM, CDR2 ANQGSEA. The V end lost 4 bases, the J end lost 7 bases, and 14 bases lay between the germline ends. The CDR3 region is CSVGSGGQNEQFF. CDR3 sequence (DNA): TGCAGCGTTGGGAGCGGAGGACAGAATGAGCAGTTCTTC.

This chain uses TRBV18 with TRBJ2-5, with D hard to call. There are 14 residues in the CDR3. The germline V gene has CDR1 KGHSH and CDR2 LQKENI. V lost 0 bases and J 1 base, leaving 6 bases between the germline ends. In DNA, the CDR3 is TGTGCCAGCTCACCACCTAACAGCCAAGAGACCCAGTACTTC. Translated, it gives CASSPPNSQETQYF.

This clonotype was observed many times. The chain uses TRBV20-1 and TRBJ1-2; D is perhaps TRBD1 (5 bases). Germline CDR1 and CDR2: DFQATT and SNEGSKA (reference sequence). Trimming cost V 3 bases and J 5 bases, with 13 bases left between them. CDR3 size: 13 residues. The CDR3 DNA sequence: TGCAGTGCTAGTTTCTTGGGGGAATATGGCTACACCTTC. It yields the protein CSASFLGEYGYTF.

This clonotype came up many times. The chain joins TRBV11-2 to TRBJ1-6, with 7 bases that match TRBD1. Germline values: CDR1 SGHAT, CDR2 FQNNGV. CDR3 length: 15 residues. J gave up 10 bases and V 4 bases, and 10 bases lay outside the gene matches. CDR3: CASSSEHRGESPLHF. For the CDR3, the DNA is TGTGCCAGCAGCTCAGAACACAGGGGAGAATCACCCCTCCACTTT.

With respect to this clonotype: With a much larger clone just one base away, this may be a read error. This chain links TRBV7-2 with TRBJ2-3; D possibly corresponds to TRBD1 (6 bases). Germline V gene data show CDR1 as SGHTA and CDR2 as FQGNSA. CDR3 length: 19 amino acids. Trimming shortened V by 4 bases and J by 5 bases, and 28 bases separated the two germline ends. For the CDR3, the DNA is TGTGCCAGCAGCTCCCATCTGTTAAGCAGGGGTACGAAAGGAGATACGCAGTATTTT. Its protein is CASSSHLLSRGTKGDTQYF.

This clonotype came up many times. The V gene is TRBV6-1, the J gene TRBJ1-5; no definite D call. V lost 0 bases to trimming and J lost 5 bases, with 11 bases between them. This CDR3 comprises 15 residues. Germline V gives CDR1 MNHNS, CDR2 SASEGT. CDR3 residues: CASSEAWGGDQPQHF. CDR3 nucleotide sequence: TGTGCCAGCAGTGAAGCGTGGGGTGGTGATCAGCCCCAGCATTTT.

This clonotype was seen many times. The rearrangement links TRBV29-1 to TRBJ1-2; D is unclear. Germline V gene data show CDR1 as SQVTM and CDR2 as ANQGSEA. Between the trimmed V and J ends, which lost 4 bases and 3 bases, there was a span of 15 bases. This CDR3 spans 14 amino acids. CDR3 nucleotide sequence: TGCAGCGTTGTGGACGGAGTCGTTGACTATGGCTACACCTTC. It translates to CSVVDGVVDYGYTF.

This clonotype was detected only a few times. The V gene is TRBV7-2, the J gene TRBJ2-3; D possibly matches TRBD1 or TRBD2 (5 bases each). V lost 5 bases, J lost 11 bases, and 14 bases lay in between. The CDR3 is made up of 12 amino acids. The germline V gene encodes CDR1 SGHTA and CDR2 FQGNSA. The CDR3 nucleotides read TGTGCCAGCAGCCCTCCGGGGACGGGGCAGTATTTT. Encoded protein: CASSPPGTGQYF.

This clonotype occurred many times. V is TRBV7-2 and J is TRBJ2-5, with 9 bases fitting TRBD2. V shed 5 bases, J shed 5 bases, and the junction held 6 bases outside the gene matches. The CDR3 runs to 14 residues. CDR1 is SGHTA and CDR2 is FQGNSA in the germline V gene. Written as DNA, the CDR3 is TGTGCCAGCAGCCCGGGACTAGCCGGGGAGACCCAGTACTTC. Amino acid sequence: CASSPGLAGETQYF.

The chain carries TRBV20-1 and TRBJ2-3; 12 bases are shared with TRBD2. The length of the CDR3 is 14 residues. CDR1 and CDR2 (germline): DFQATT, SNEGSKA (reference sequence). V lost 5 bases, J lost 6 bases, and 6 bases stayed unmatched. CDR3 sequence (DNA): TGCAGTGCTCCTCTAGCGGGAGGGTGGGATACGCAGTATTTT. Its protein is CSAPLAGGWDTQYF.

V and J are TRBV7-2 and TRBJ2-7; D is undetermined. Germline assignment: CDR1 SGHTA and CDR2 FQGNSA. The CDR3 totals 14 residues. V lost 1 base and J lost 4, with 11 bases in between. CDR3 loop: CASSLEDFIYEQYF. The CDR3 region has the DNA TGTGCCAGCAGCTTAGAAGACTTTATTTACGAGCAGTACTTC. Variable domain in full (rest from reference TRBV7-2 and TRBJ2-7): GAGVSQSPSNKVTEKGKDVELRCDPISGHTALYWYRQSLGQGLEFLIYFQGNSAPDKSGLPSDRFSAERTGGSVSTLTIQRTQQEDSAVYLCASSLEDFIYEQYFGPGTRLTVT.

In its sample, this clonotype was seen many times. V is TRBV2 and J is TRBJ2-1, with a tentative D call TRBD2 (7 bases). Germline V lookup: CDR1 SNHLY, CDR2 FYNNEI. This CDR3 is built from 14 residues. Trimming removed 3 bases at V and 9 bases at J, with 15 bases between. CDR3 region: CASSDRGAHSEQFF. The CDR3 nucleotides read TGTGCCAGCAGTGATCGGGGGGCGCACAGTGAGCAGTTCTTC.

This clonotype was seen repeatedly, ten times or more. The chain joins TRBV11-2 to TRBJ2-1; a weak D match, TRBD1 (6 bases). Germline V lookup: CDR1 SGHAT, CDR2 FQNNGV. The CDR3 loop spans 15 amino acids. The V end was cut by 0 bases, the J end by 9 bases, with 15 bases between. The CDR3 reads CASSLEPGVTAEQFF. Written as DNA, the CDR3 is TGTGCCAGCAGCTTAGAGCCAGGGGTAACGGCTGAGCAGTTCTTC.

This clonotype came up many times. This chain joins TRBV6-5 and TRBJ2-7, with D perhaps matching TRBD1 (6 bases). The CDR3 has 15 amino acids. In germline, CDR1 is MNHEY, CDR2 SVGAGI. Trimming shortened V by 5 bases and J by 3 bases, and 17 bases separated the two germline ends. This CDR3 is CASSRNREFRYEQYF. Written as DNA, the CDR3 is TGTGCCAGCAGTCGTAACAGGGAATTTCGCTACGAGCAGTACTTC.

This clonotype came up many times. CDR3 coding DNA: TGCAGTGCCCCTGGGGAGGGCCCAGGTCCGAATGAAAAACTGTTTTTT. Protein product: CSAPGEGPGPNEKLFF. The chain has TRBV20-1 and TRBJ1-4; D uncertain. The germline V gene encodes CDR1 DFQATT and CDR2 SNEGSKA (reference sequence). Trimming took 6 bases from V and 5 from J, leaving 22 bases between them. The CDR3 is 16 residues long.

The V call is TRBV19, the J call TRBJ2-1; weak D call: TRBD2 (6 bases). This CDR3 comprises 13 residues. V gave up 3 bases and J gave up 5 bases, with 8 bases separating them. The V gene's germline CDR1 is LNHDA and CDR2 SQIVND (reference sequence). In DNA, the CDR3 is TGTGCCAGTAGTATTGGAGGGGACAATGAGCAGTTCTTC. It encodes CASSIGGDNEQFF.

There are many counts of this clonotype. The rearrangement links TRBV29-1 to TRBJ2-7; D is possibly TRBD1 (6 bases). The CDR3 is 12 residues long. Germline-derived CDR1 and CDR2 are SQVTM and ANQGSEA. V lost 4 bases and J lost 4, with 11 bases in between. The CDR3 bases are TGCAGCGTTGGTTCAGGGGAGTACGAGCAGTACTTC. Residues: CSVGSGEYEQYF.

At least ten counts were recorded for this clonotype. V is TRBV6-1 and J is TRBJ1-2; 7 positions agree with TRBD1. The CDR3 runs to 15 residues. J lost 4 bases, V lost 2 bases, and 7 bases had no gene match. Germline V CDR1 and CDR2: MNHNS, SASEGT. CDR3 in amino acids: CASSERDSPLYGYTF. The CDR3, as DNA: TGTGCCAGCAGTGAACGGGACAGTCCTCTCTATGGCTACACCTTC.